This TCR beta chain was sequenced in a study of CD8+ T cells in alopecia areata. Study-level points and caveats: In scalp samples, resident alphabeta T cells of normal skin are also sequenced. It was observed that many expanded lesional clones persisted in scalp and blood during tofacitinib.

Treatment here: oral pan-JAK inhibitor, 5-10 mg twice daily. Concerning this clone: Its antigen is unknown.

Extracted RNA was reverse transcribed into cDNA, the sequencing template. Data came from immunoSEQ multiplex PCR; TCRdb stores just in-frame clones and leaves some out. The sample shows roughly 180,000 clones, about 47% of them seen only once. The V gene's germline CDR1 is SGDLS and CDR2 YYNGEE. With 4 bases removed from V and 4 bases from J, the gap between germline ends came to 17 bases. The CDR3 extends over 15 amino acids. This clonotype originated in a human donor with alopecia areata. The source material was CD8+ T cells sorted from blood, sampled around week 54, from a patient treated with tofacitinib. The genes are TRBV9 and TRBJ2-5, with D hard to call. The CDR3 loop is CASSNPVGPGETQYF. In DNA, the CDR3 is TGTGCCAGCAGCAACCCCGTTGGGCCAGGAGAGACCCAGTACTTC.